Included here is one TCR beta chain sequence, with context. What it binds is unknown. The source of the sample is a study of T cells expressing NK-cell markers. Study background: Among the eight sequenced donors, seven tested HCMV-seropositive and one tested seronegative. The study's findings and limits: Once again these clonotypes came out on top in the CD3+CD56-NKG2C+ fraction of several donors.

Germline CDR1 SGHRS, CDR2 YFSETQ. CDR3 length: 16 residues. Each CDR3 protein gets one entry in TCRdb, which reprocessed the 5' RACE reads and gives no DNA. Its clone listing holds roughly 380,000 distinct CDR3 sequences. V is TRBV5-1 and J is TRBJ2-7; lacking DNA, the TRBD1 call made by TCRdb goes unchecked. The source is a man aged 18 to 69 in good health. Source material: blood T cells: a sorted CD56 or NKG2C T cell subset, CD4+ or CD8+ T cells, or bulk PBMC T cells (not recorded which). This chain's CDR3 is CASSLGPGRSNYEQYF.